This TCR beta chain was captured by sequencing in a study of blood T cells in healthy people across ages. Looked up from germline, CDR1 is SQVTM and CDR2 is ANQGSEA. The CDR3 length is 13 residues. Between the trimmed V and J ends, which lost 6 bases and 7 bases, there was a span of 13 bases. This clonotype was detected a few times. What it binds is unknown. The second PCR ran roughly 6 to 11 cycles with a sample-barcoded 5' primer and J-beta primers. TCRdb redid the calling of the 5' RACE reads with MiXCR, one entry per CDR3 protein. This sample has approximately 830,000 distinct CDR3 sequences, with around 62% found just once. Findings and caveats of the study: Because sorting was not performed, PBMCs prevented conclusive naive versus antigen-experienced comparison.

Each sample used at least 6 million PBMCs. The TCR originated in a man younger than 40 in good health. Sequencing used blood. The V call is TRBV29-1, the J call TRBJ1-6; TRBD1 is a possible D gene (6 bases). The CDR3 DNA sequence: TGCAGCGTAGGACAGTTCGCGAATTCACCCCTCCACTTT. It codes for CSVGQFANSPLHF.